These T cell receptor beta chains were read from a single sample in a study of long-term antiretroviral therapy in people with HIV. Generated by immunoSEQ multiplex PCR, the TCRdb table keeps only in-frame clones and is missing some. The sample contains about 35,000 clones, approximately 85% of which appear only once. Specimen: unsorted PBMCs, collected 2.2 years after starting antiretroviral therapy. Receptors were obtained from a man aged 18 to 29 with HIV. Both conserved end residues are part of each CDR3. Fields, in order: CDR3 DNA, CDR3 protein, J gene, D gene, clone size, V gene. D genes are given only for firm matches. A clone size is listed for some rows: how often the clone was seen (once, few, many), or a class if it is expanded.

TGTGCCACCAGCAGAGATCAGGGCGGGCACATTCAGTACTTC,CATSRDQGGHIQYF,TRBJ2-4,.,.,TRBV15
TGCGCCAGCAGCCGGGGGGGACCTTCGAACACTGAAGCTTTCTTT,CASSRGGPSNTEAFF,TRBJ1-1,.,few,TRBV4-1
TGTGCCAGTAGTACCGGGACCTTCACCTACGAGCAGTACTTC,CASSTGTFTYEQYF,TRBJ2-7,.,.,TRBV19
TGTGCCAGCAGCCAAGATTCGGAAGCTGGAAACACCATATATTTT,CASSQDSEAGNTIYF,TRBJ1-3,.,.,TRBV4-2
TGTGCCGCCGGACAGGGGACGGGGAGCAATCAGCCCCAGCATTTT,CAAGQGTGSNQPQHF,TRBJ1-5,TRBD1,.,TRBV10-3
TGTGCCTGGAGGGTGAACACTGAAGCTTTCTTT,CAWRVNTEAFF,TRBJ1-1,.,.,TRBV30
TGTGCCAGCAGCTGGGCAGGGGCGAGCACCGGGGAGCTGTTTTTT,CASSWAGASTGELFF,TRBJ2-2,.,.,TRBV5-4
TGTGCCAGCAGTTTAAGGCAGGGGAGTTCACCCCTCCACTTT,CASSLRQGSSPLHF,TRBJ1-6,.,few,TRBV27
TGTGCCAGCAGACGCAGCGTGGGACGGAACTATGGCTACACCTTC,CASRRSVGRNYGYTF,TRBJ1-2,.,.,TRBV7-8
TGTGCCACCGAAGGCCGGGGCACAGATACGCAGTATTTT,CATEGRGTDTQYF,TRBJ2-3,.,.,TRBV2
TGTGCCAGCAGCTTTTTCTGGACTACCGGGGAGCTGTTTTTT,CASSFFWTTGELFF,TRBJ2-2,.,.,TRBV7-2
TGTGCCAGTAGTATAGATTTGGCAGGGGGAACTGAAGCTTTCTTT,CASSIDLAGGTEAFF,TRBJ1-1,TRBD1,.,TRBV19
TGTGCCAGCAGCACCAGGGGGACCAGCCGCACAGATACGCAGTATTTT,CASSTRGTSRTDTQYF,TRBJ2-3,TRBD1,once,TRBV7-8
TGTGCCAGCAGTTTCCAGAACACCGGGGAGCTGTTTTTT,CASSFQNTGELFF,TRBJ2-2,.,.,TRBV28
TGTGCCAGCCGGACAGGGGCCTATGGCTACACCTTC,CASRTGAYGYTF,TRBJ1-2,TRBD1,.,TRBV19
TGTGCCAGCTCACCCGGGACAAAAGAGACCCAGTACTTC,CASSPGTKETQYF,TRBJ2-5,.,.,TRBV18
TGTGCCAGCTTCTACGAGGCCACTGAAGCTTTCTTT,CASFYEATEAFF,TRBJ1-1,.,.,TRBV18
TGCGCCAGCAGCCCAATCGGGATCTCTGGAAACACCATATATTTT,CASSPIGISGNTIYF,TRBJ1-3,.,.,TRBV4-1
TGTGCCAGTAGTCTGTCAGGGCTTACTGAAGCTTTCTTT,CASSLSGLTEAFF,TRBJ1-1,.,.,TRBV19
TGTGCCAGCAGAGTCGAAGGGGGCACTTATGGCTACACCTTC,CASRVEGGTYGYTF,TRBJ1-2,TRBD1,.,TRBV2
TGTGCCAGTAGCCTGATCGGGACAGGGGGCTTCTACGAGCAGTACTTC,CASSLIGTGGFYEQYF,TRBJ2-7,TRBD1,.,TRBV19